This T cell receptor (beta chain) came from a study of radiotherapy plus CTLA-4 blockade in lung cancer. The wider study: Disease control was present in around a third of patients, and objective responses in more than 15%.

This table comes from immunoSEQ multiplex PCR, and its TCRdb copy is limited to in-frame clones, with some not included. The sample contains 85,000 to 100,000 clones, roughly 78% of which appear only once. CDR1 is SQVTM, CDR2 ANQGSEA, per germline. V lost 6 bases, J lost 3 bases, and 10 bases stayed unmatched. The CDR3 runs 14 residues. This material consisted of peripheral blood, taken from a patient treated with radiotherapy plus ipilimumab. The TCR was taken from a human donor with non-small cell lung cancer that progressed on radiotherapy plus ipilimumab. The chain employs TRBV29-1 and TRBJ2-7, with 8 bases fitting TRBD1. The CDR3 spells CSVGSTGENYEQYF. The CDR3 DNA sequence: TGCAGCGTCGGTTCGACAGGGGAAAACTACGAGCAGTACTTC.